The clone carrying this T cell receptor (beta chain) was seen ten or more times. The data are from a study of regulatory T cells in long-lasting Graves disease. The time point: newly diagnosed GD, antithyroid drugs for less than 3 months. PBMCs were the source of the RNA used for TCR sequencing. The patients were enrolled through endocrinology in Xi'an, China. The V gene's germline CDR1 is MNHEY and CDR2 SMNVEV (reference sequence). The V segment lost 7 bases and the J segment 1 base; nucleotides outside the gene matches: 14. This CDR3 spans 18 amino acids. In building TCR beta libraries, iRepertoire HTBI primers were used together with Arm-PCR of CDR3 regions. TCRdb reanalysed the multiplex PCR reads using MiXCR and keeps one entry per CDR3 protein. The data contain around 450,000 distinct CDR3 sequences, over 14% of them singletons. These data also formed part of another study, on T cells in Graves' hyperthyroidism and ophthalmopathy.

Sequenced here: peripheral blood mononuclear cells (PBMCs), sampled at new diagnosis, from a patient treated with antithyroid drugs. The sequence derives from a woman aged 40 to 50 with Graves disease. The J gene is TRBJ2-5, the V gene TRBV27, with 11 nucleotides matching TRBD2. The CDR3 spells CASKPSPGLAELQETQYF. For the CDR3, the DNA is TGTGCCAGCAAACCCTCTCCGGGACTAGCGGAGCTCCAAGAGACCCAGTACTTC.